This passage covers 18 T cell receptor beta chains from one sample sequenced in a study of blood T cell repertoires in COVID-19 (dated by TCRdb to 2018 to 2021). Library creation used the immunoSEQ multiplex PCR assay. Held by TCRdb, this immuneACCESS table contains in-frame sequences only and omits some clones. Under half of the omission traces to an unresolved V gene where checked; the cause of the rest is unknown. Across this sample there are around 280,000 clones, with 85% to 90% seen only once. 1.3% of the sample is taken by the ten largest. Sequencing was carried out using peripheral blood. The receptors derive from a man between 65 and 85 years old with acute or convalescent COVID-19.

The rearrangement links TRBV3-1 (or the pseudogene TRBV3-2) to TRBJ2-5; 10 bases line up with TRBD2. Per the germline V gene, CDR1 is LGHDT and CDR2 is YNNKEL (reference sequence). The CDR3 is 14 amino acids. V dropped 5 bases and J dropped 5; count of bases not matched to a gene: 5. The CDR3 sequence: CASSSSGSGETQYF. The CDR3 DNA sequence: TGTGCCAGCAGCTCTAGCGGGAGTGGTGAGACCCAGTACTTC.

The chain couples TRBV7-8 to TRBJ2-7; 7 bases are shared with TRBD1. This CDR3 contains 15 residues. J gave up 2 bases and V 4 bases, and 8 bases lay outside the gene matches. Germline V gene lookup returns CDR1 SGHVS and CDR2 FQNEAQ. The DNA of the CDR3 is TGTGCCAGCAGCTCGATGGGGACAGCAACCTACGAGCAGTACTTC. This translates into CASSSMGTATYEQYF.

The V and J genes are TRBV7-2 and TRBJ2-1; the D gene is possibly TRBD1 (7 bases). V was trimmed by 1 base and J by 5 bases, leaving 12 bases between them. Germline V lookup: CDR1 SGHTA, CDR2 FQGNSA. This CDR3 is 15 amino acids long. Written as DNA, the CDR3 is TGTGCCAGCAGCTTAGGCAGGGGGGCCGACAATGAGCAGTTCTTC. Residues: CASSLGRGADNEQFF.

This chain connects TRBV18 to TRBJ2-1; 10 bases line up with TRBD1. V trimming: 3 bases; J trimming: 5 bases; junction bases outside the gene matches: 4. The CDR3 is 15 amino acids. Germline CDR1 reads KGHSH; CDR2 reads LQKENI. For the CDR3, the DNA is TGTGCCAGCTCACCTGGACAGGGGGTGAACAATGAGCAGTTCTTC. Its translation: CASSPGQGVNNEQFF.

This clone was detected a few times. Distinct nucleotide sequences in the sample also encode this CDR3. The rearrangement uses TRBV20-1 and TRBJ1-4, with D hard to call. Germline CDR1 reads DFQATT; CDR2 reads SNEGSKA (reference sequence). V was pared by 0 bases and J by 8 bases, with 4 bases between. This CDR3 spans 11 amino acids. CDR3 bases: TGCAGTGCTAGAGATATGGAAAAACTGTTTTTT. Translation gives CSARDMEKLFF.

The chain has TRBV6-5 and TRBJ2-1, with 7 bases lining up with TRBD1. The ends lost 10 bases at V and 3 bases at J; junction bases unmatched: 6. The germline V gene has CDR1 MNHEY and CDR2 SVGAGI. This CDR3 has 13 residues. Written as DNA, the CDR3 is TGTGCCACCGGACAGGTTAACTACAATGAGCAGTTCTTC. This sequence encodes CATGQVNYNEQFF.

The chain combines TRBV18 with TRBJ1-1; a possible D gene is TRBD1 (5 bases). Germline V CDR1 and CDR2: KGHSH, LQKENI. CDR3 length: 15 amino acids. Deletions cut 1 base from V and 4 bases from J, with 13 bases between. CDR3 sequence: CASSPRQGSGTEAFF. In nucleotides, the CDR3 is TGTGCCAGCTCACCACGCCAGGGTTCAGGCACTGAAGCTTTCTTT.

V usage is TRBV11-2 and J usage is TRBJ1-1, with 8 bases that match TRBD1. Germline trimming cut 5 bases from V and 8 bases from J; bases unmatched to any gene: 7. There are 13 residues in the CDR3. Germline values: CDR1 SGHAT, CDR2 FQNNGV. CDR3 sequence reads: CASSLSQGAEAFF. Written as DNA, the CDR3 is TGTGCCAGCAGCCTATCCCAGGGGGCGGAAGCTTTCTTT. The whole variable domain, remainder taken from reference TRBV11-2 and TRBJ1-1, is EAGVAQSPRYKIIEKRQSVAFWCNPISGHATLYWYQQILGQGPKLLIQFQNNGVVDDSQLPKDRFSAERLKGVDSTLKIQPAKLEDSAVYLCASSLSQGAEAFFGQGTRLTVV.

This clone was counted between two and nine times. V and J are TRBV11-3 and TRBJ2-7, with no clear D. CDR3 length: 13 residues. V was clipped by 1 base and J by 4 bases, with 8 bases between them. Germline V lookup: CDR1 SGHNT, CDR2 YENEEA. In DNA, the CDR3 is TGTGCCAGCAGCTTAGGAGTAGCTTACGAGCAGTACTTC. Translation: CASSLGVAYEQYF. The variable domain in full, with the rest retrieved from reference TRBV11-3 and TRBJ2-7, is EAGVVQSPRYKIIEKKQPVAFWCNPISGHNTLYWYLQNLGQGPELLIRYENEEAVDDSQLPKDRFSAERLKGVDSTLKIQPAELGDSAVYLCASSLGVAYEQYFGPGTRLTVT.

The rearrangement uses TRBV9 and TRBJ2-3; tentative D call: TRBD1 (5 bases). V was pared by 2 bases and J by 0 bases, with 13 bases between. Per germline, CDR1 SGDLS and CDR2 YYNGEE. There are 16 residues in the CDR3. CDR3 region: CASSVPKGPSTDTQYF. The CDR3 DNA follows: TGTGCCAGCAGCGTCCCTAAGGGGCCTAGCACAGATACGCAGTATTTT.

This clone was found once. The chain joins TRBV4-3 to TRBJ2-3; maybe TRBD2 (5 bases). The germline gives CDR1 LGHNA, CDR2 YSLEER. The CDR3 runs to 17 residues. The ends were cut back, 0 bases at V and 2 bases at J, with 15 bases in the middle. CDR3 region: CASSQDVGGAYTDTQYF. The CDR3 DNA reads TGCGCCAGCAGCCAAGATGTTGGAGGAGCCTACACAGATACGCAGTATTTT.

The chain joins TRBV19 to TRBJ1-3; D call uncertain. This CDR3 spans 16 amino acids. Germline CDR1 is LNHDA and CDR2 is SQIVND (reference sequence). The ends were cut back, 4 bases at V and 0 bases at J, with 13 bases in the middle. As DNA, the CDR3 is TGTGCCAGTAGTACCACCTGGAGCTACTCTGGAAACACCATATATTTT. Translated, it gives CASSTTWSYSGNTIYF.

The gene calls are TRBV10-3 and TRBJ2-6; 9 nucleotides align to TRBD1. The CDR3 has 20 amino acids. V lost 0 bases, J lost 0 bases, and 9 bases stayed unmatched. CDR1 is ENHRY, CDR2 SYGVKD, per germline. CDR3 coding DNA: TGTGCCATCAGTGAGTCTTTTGACAGGGGGGGCAGCTCTGGGGCCAACGTCCTGACTTTC. Translation gives CAISESFDRGGSSGANVLTF.

This clone was observed once. J is TRBJ2-4 and V is TRBV29-1; TRBD1 aligns across 7 bases. Trimming cost V 4 bases and J 13 bases; bases outside gene matches: 10. The CDR3 spans 12 residues. Germline CDR1 is SQVTM and CDR2 is ANQGSEA. The CDR3 DNA is TGCAGCGTTGTAACAGGGGATGGGATACAGTACTTC. This gives the protein CSVVTGDGIQYF.

The V and J genes are TRBV5-1 and TRBJ2-7; 8 nucleotides align to TRBD2. Trimming at V came to 4 bases and at J to 6 bases, leaving 12 bases not matched to a gene. Germline assignment: CDR1 SGHRS and CDR2 YFSETQ. CDR3 length: 15 amino acids. The CDR3 spells CASSSGTSVDLEQYF. The CDR3 DNA reads as TGCGCCAGCAGCAGCGGGACTAGTGTTGATCTCGAGCAGTACTTC.

In nucleotides, the CDR3 is TGTGCCAGCAGCTTAGCCCCGGGACAGGGAGGCGAGCAGTACTTC. It codes for CASSLAPGQGGEQYF. V gene TRBV7-2 combines with J gene TRBJ2-7; TRBD1 matches 9 bases. The V and J ends lost 0 bases and 6 bases, in that order; junction bases with no gene match: 6. CDR3 length: 15 residues. CDR1 is SGHTA, CDR2 FQGNSA, per germline.

The chain combines TRBV12-5 with TRBJ2-7; tentatively, D is TRBD1 (6 bases). V was clipped by 0 bases and J by 7 bases, with 16 bases between them. The V gene's germline CDR1 is LGHNT and CDR2 FRNRAP. The CDR3 sequence is 15 residues long. For the CDR3, the DNA is TGTGCTAGTGGTTTGGTACGACAGGAGCCTAGGGAGCAGTACTTC. It specifies CASGLVRQEPREQYF. The entire variable domain, with the rest obtained from reference TRBV12-5 and TRBJ2-7, is as follows: DARVTQTPRHKVTEMGQEVTMRCQPILGHNTVFWYRQTMMQGLELLAYFRNRAPLDDSGMPKDRFSAEMPDATLATLKIQPSEPRDSAVYFCASGLVRQEPREQYFGPGTRLTVT.

The V gene is TRBV6-5, the J gene TRBJ2-5, with a weak D call TRBD2 (6 bases). The germline CDR1 and CDR2 sequences are MNHEY and SVGAGI. The CDR3 is 14 residues long. With 7 bases removed from V and 5 bases from J, the gap between germline ends came to 17 bases. This CDR3 reads CASTVWGEDETQYF. CDR3 DNA: TGTGCCAGCACGGTTTGGGGGGAAGATGAGACCCAGTACTTC.